This T cell receptor (beta chain) came from a study of blood T cell repertoires in COVID-19. Overall study: Sample material is recorded as cDNA or gDNA derived from T cells, B-cell-depleted T cells, or PBMCs.

The V and J ends lost 0 bases and 8 bases respectively, with 17 bases between them. CDR3 length equals 16 residues. Germline-derived CDR1 and CDR2 are LGHNA and YSLEER. Methods used by the authors: How many nucleated cells were present was estimated from reference gene primer amplification. The data were produced by immunoSEQ multiplex PCR, yet TCRdb's version contains in-frame clones alone and is incomplete. For V, J and clone size, that table is used; D and trimming come from the DNA. Among around 200,000 clones listed, around 89% were seen once. The rearrangement joins TRBV4-3 to TRBJ2-1, with D perhaps matching TRBD1 (6 bases). The source material was PBMCs or T cells enriched from blood (not recorded which). The receptor comes from a woman aged 25 to 39 who had recovered from COVID-19. CDR3 DNA sequence: TGCGCCAGCAGCCAAGATTATGGACAGTATTTCGATGAGCAGTTCTTC. Its protein product is CASSQDYGQYFDEQFF.